This T cell receptor (beta chain) appears in the sequencing data of a study of PD-1 blockade in classical Hodgkin lymphoma (dated by TCRdb to the early 2020s). Turning to the overall study: Nivolumab dosing was 3 mg/kg intravenously every 2 weeks, continuing until either disease progression or unacceptable toxicity. To define a peripheral blood immune signature of response to PD-1 blockade in classical Hodgkin lymphoma, the study combined TCR beta sequencing with CyTOF.

The study at large found these results: Newly diagnosed patients were reported to have lower baseline TCR diversity than healthy donors, and relapsed/refractory patients were reported to have lower baseline TCR diversity still. A significant rise by C4D1 was seen in CD4+ but not CD8+ TCR diversity (p=0.0027 vs p=0.16), with the rise being most apparent in complete responders (p=0.02). Baseline diversity similar to that of newly diagnosed patients was observed in trial patients achieving complete response, whereas significantly lower diversity was observed in partial responders and progressors. Lower diversity was seen in patients whose nivolumab began less than 1 year after ASCT, and these patients were left out of later analyses so that immune reconstitution would not confound the results. The study was limited to a single clinical trial cohort, and causes of repertoire differences, possibly disease activity or prior therapy, remained undefined.

Turning to this clone: There is no known antigen for this receptor. No much larger clone exists at a distance of one base, and base qualities are not known.

The CDR3 spans 14 residues, from the cysteine through the phenylalanine. Here the CDR3 DNA is all that survives: 42 bases in frame from base 1. The germline ends are 13 bases apart after V is trimmed by 2 bases and J by 6 bases. In the germline V gene, CDR1 corresponds to SGHAT and CDR2 to FQNNGV. Genomic DNA was extracted with the Qiagen DNeasy kit from unsorted PBMCs and from negatively selected CD4+ and CD8+ fractions. Amplification of TCR beta CDR3 regions was done by immunoSEQ multiplex PCR with primers that anneal to V and J segments. A synthetic immune receptor repertoire was used to minimize amplification bias, and any residual bias was removed computationally once sequencing was done. In the authors' own workflow: Custom Python scripts were used to quantify repertoire diversity as the Shannon entropy index. The unsorted, CD4+ and CD8+ repertoires were each analyzed separately, with the exception of combined analyses, where CD4+ and CD8+ sequences were merged in silico. Clonal expansion was defined as at least a 2-fold frequency increase after treatment relative to C1D1, with a pseudocount of 0.5 for undetected baseline clones. Clones with 0 or 1 copy at C1D1 were classified as singleton clones, and clones with 2 or more copies were classified as non-singleton clones. Clones expanded in unsorted samples were labelled as CD4+, CD8+ or unknown by matching protein sequences in sorted samples from the same patient. Diversity changes from C1D1 to C4D1 were tested in paired samples using Wilcoxon tests. TCRdb re-hosts the immuneACCESS table, in-frame sequences only. Its copies lack some clones; in the studies checked, an unresolved V gene accounts for under half of them, and the cause for the rest is not known. That table supplies the V and J calls and clone size; D and trimming were determined from the DNA. The sample table contains some 46,000 clones; only one count was recorded for less than 85% of them. The ten most abundant clones make up about 20% of the sample.

What this sample's time point label stands for: cycle 2 day 1 (C2D1) of nivolumab. Every trial patient had relapsed following autologous stem cell transplantation, and prior brentuximab vedotin exposure was what differed among cohorts A, B and C. A total of over 50 patients with relapsed/refractory classical Hodgkin lymphoma made up the trial cohort, and each patient's best overall response was complete response, partial response or progressive disease. In the multi-cohort phase II CheckMate 205 trial, trial patients received single-agent nivolumab. An independent review committee assessed best overall response by applying the 2007 International Working Group response criteria. Trial PBMCs were collected immediately before nivolumab initiation (C1D1) and during therapy at cycle 2 day 1 and cycle 4 day 1. Peripheral blood was collected in 8 mL Vacutainer Cell Preparation Tubes, from which PBMCs were isolated by centrifugation and then cryopreserved.

The source material was peripheral blood mononuclear cells (PBMCs), sampled before the second cycle of nivolumab. This TCR derives from a human donor with classical Hodgkin lymphoma. The chain uses TRBV11-2 and TRBJ2-5; too little of a D gene remains to name it. The bases are TGTGCCAGCAGCTTATTAGGTATTCTCAAGACCCAGTACTTC. This yields the protein CASSLLGILKTQYF.